These 27 T cell receptor beta chains share one sample of origin, sequenced in a study of cytomegalovirus exposure and HLA in healthy donors (dated by TCRdb to the late 2010s). Libraries were constructed by the immunoSEQ multiplex PCR assay. The multiplex PCR relied on a mix of 60 forward primers for TCR Vbeta segments and 13 reverse primers for TCR Jbeta segments. TCRdb carries this immuneACCESS record with in-frame sequences only. Its versions omit some clonotypes, under half of them owing to an unresolved V gene in the studies checked, with the rest unexplained. The sample table contains more than 100,000 clones; only one count was recorded for 60% to 80% of them. The ten biggest clones cover approximately 4% of the sample. Sequenced sample: PBMCs. The source of these receptors is a man in his fifties or sixties in good health and CMV-seropositive.

This sequence joins TRBV27 and TRBJ2-1; TRBD2 matches 14 bases. Germline CDR1 is MNHEY and CDR2 is SMNVEV (reference sequence). The CDR3 spans 20 residues. V lost 5 bases, J lost 0 bases, and 12 bases stayed unmatched. The DNA of the CDR3 is TGTGCCAGCAGTCCTCCGGGACTAGCGGGAGCCTTGCGCTCCTACAATGAGCAGTTCTTC. This translates into CASSPPGLAGALRSYNEQFF.

This CDR3 reads CAWSVLAGVHEQYF. CDR3 in DNA: TGTGCCTGGAGTGTTCTAGCGGGAGTCCACGAGCAGTACTTC. V gene TRBV30 combines with J gene TRBJ2-7; 10 bases are a match to TRBD2. J lost 5 bases, V lost 0 bases, and 4 bases had no gene match. This CDR3 is 14 amino acids long. Germline V lookup: CDR1 GTSNPN, CDR2 SVGIG (reference sequence).

Written as DNA, the CDR3 is TGTGCCAGCAGCCCCCGGGGGAGGGACAGGGGCACAGATACGCAGTATTTT. Amino acids: CASSPRGRDRGTDTQYF. This chain links TRBV7-6 with TRBJ2-3; TRBD1 agrees at 9 bases. V trimming: 5 bases; J trimming: 1 base; junction bases outside the gene matches: 10. The CDR3 runs to 17 residues. CDR1 SGHVS and CDR2 FNYEAQ come from the germline V gene.

This chain links TRBV6-5 with TRBJ2-4; D might be TRBD2 (5 bases). The germline gives CDR1 MNHEY, CDR2 SVGAGI. Between the trimmed V and J ends, which lost 5 bases and 6 bases, there was a span of 17 bases. The length of the CDR3 is 15 residues. The CDR3 DNA is TGTGCCAGCAGTCCCGGGATGGGCGCGGGAAACATTCAGTACTTC. Its translation: CASSPGMGAGNIQYF.

This clone was observed a handful of times. V and J are TRBV9 and TRBJ2-3; 8 nucleotides line up with TRBD2. V trimming: 2 bases; J trimming: 3 bases; junction bases outside the gene matches: 5. Germline V gene sequence: CDR1 SGDLS, CDR2 YYNGEE. The CDR3 is 15 residues long. The CDR3: CASSVYGRVTDTQYF. In DNA form, the CDR3 reads TGTGCCAGCAGCGTTTACGGGAGGGTGACAGATACGCAGTATTTT.

The rearrangement links TRBV18 to TRBJ2-1, with 10 bases identical to TRBD2. The CDR3 is 16 residues long. Unmatched junction bases numbered 7, after V lost 3 bases and J lost 5 bases. The germline V gene encodes CDR1 KGHSH and CDR2 LQKENI. The CDR3 here is CASSPLGLAAHNEQFF. In nucleotides, the CDR3 is TGTGCCAGCTCACCCCTTGGACTAGCGGCCCACAATGAGCAGTTCTTC.

The J gene is TRBJ2-3, the V gene TRBV19, with a tentative D call TRBD1 (7 bases). This CDR3 is built from 14 residues. CDR1 is LNHDA and CDR2 is SQIVND in the germline V gene (reference sequence). Trimming left V 6 bases short and J 2 bases short, with 12 bases between. CDR3 residues: CASRRDSHTDTQYF. The CDR3 DNA sequence: TGTGCCAGTAGGCGGGACAGCCACACAGATACGCAGTATTTT.

This clone was observed once. The V and J genes are TRBV7-6 and TRBJ2-3; 7 bases agree with TRBD1. The CDR3 totals 15 residues. V trimming: 4 bases; J trimming: 3 bases; junction bases outside the gene matches: 7. From germline, CDR1 is SGHVS and CDR2 FNYEAQ. The CDR3: CASSSPPTGTDTQYF. The DNA of the CDR3 is TGTGCCAGCAGCTCGCCCCCGACAGGGACAGATACGCAGTATTTT.

V gene TRBV30 combines with J gene TRBJ2-2; TRBD1 agrees at 10 bases. Germline CDR1 GTSNPN, CDR2 SVGIG (reference sequence). V lost 5 bases and J lost 7; bases outside the gene matches: 10. The CDR3 contains 15 residues. CDR3 protein: CAWLVPGQGHGELFF. The CDR3 DNA reads as TGTGCCTGGCTAGTCCCGGGACAGGGGCACGGGGAGCTGTTTTTT.

The rearrangement links TRBV5-5 to TRBJ2-7, with 14 nucleotides matching TRBD2. The J segment lost 0 bases and the V segment lost 4 bases, leaving 3 bases of the junction unmatched. The CDR3 is made up of 16 amino acids. Germline CDR1 and CDR2: SGHKS and YYEKEE (reference sequence). The CDR3 reads CASSTGTSGSSYEQYF. DNA for the CDR3: TGTGCCAGCAGCACCGGGACTAGCGGGAGCTCCTACGAGCAGTACTTC.

The V gene is TRBV7-9, the J gene TRBJ1-5; tentative D call: TRBD1 (6 bases). Trimming pared 5 bases from V and 4 bases from J, leaving 12 bases between. CDR1 is SEHNR and CDR2 is FQNEAQ in the germline V gene (reference sequence). This CDR3 comprises 14 residues. Here the CDR3 DNA reads TGTGCCAGCAGCCAAAACAGGGAAAATCAGCCCCAGCATTTT. Protein sequence: CASSQNRENQPQHF.

The chain recombines TRBV5-5 with TRBJ2-5; the match to TRBD1 covers 11 bases. Germline values: CDR1 SGHKS, CDR2 YYEKEE (reference sequence). The V and J ends lost 0 bases and 3 bases, in that order; junction bases with no gene match: 1. This CDR3 has 15 residues. The CDR3 sequence is CASSLGDRGEETQYF. CDR3 sequence (DNA): TGTGCCAGCAGCTTGGGGGACAGGGGGGAAGAGACCCAGTACTTC.

This clone was counted once. In nucleotides, the CDR3 is TGCGCCAGCAGCCAAGATCGGGGTTACACTGAAGCTTTCTTT. Translating gives CASSQDRGYTEAFF. This sequence joins TRBV4-3 and TRBJ1-1; D unresolved. The germline gives CDR1 LGHNA, CDR2 YSLEER. The CDR3 is 14 amino acids. The V end lost 0 bases, the J end lost 3 bases, and 8 bases lay between the germline ends.

The rearrangement joins TRBV18 to TRBJ2-1; 10 positions match TRBD2. The CDR3 sequence is 17 residues long. V gave up 4 bases and J gave up 7 bases; unmatched junction bases: 13. Germline values: CDR1 KGHSH, CDR2 LQKENI. Written as DNA, the CDR3 is TGTGCCAGCTCACGAGGACAGGCGGTAGCGGGGGGTAATGAGCAGTTCTTC. Amino acid sequence: CASSRGQAVAGGNEQFF.

This chain uses TRBV5-1 with TRBJ2-5; D is perhaps TRBD1 (7 bases). This CDR3 has 16 residues. Trimming took off 0 bases at V and 5 bases at J, with 17 bases between the two ends. The germline gives CDR1 SGHRS, CDR2 YFSETQ. The CDR3 reads CASSLAGGTGDETQYF. The DNA of the CDR3 is TGCGCCAGCAGCTTGGCCGGGGGAACAGGGGACGAGACCCAGTACTTC.

The sample holds a few counts of this clone. The gene calls are TRBV18 and TRBJ2-3, with a weak D call TRBD1 (6 bases). Germline CDR1 KGHSH, CDR2 LQKENI. This CDR3 region has 15 residues. V lost 2 bases and J lost 2, with 11 bases in between. CDR3 sequence (DNA): TGTGCCAGCTCACCAAGACAGGAAAACACAGATACGCAGTATTTT. This encodes CASSPRQENTDTQYF.

This clone was seen a handful of times. This chain uses TRBV4-1 with TRBJ1-1, with TRBD1 as a possible D gene (5 bases). The germline CDR1 and CDR2 sequences are MGHRA and YSYEKL. The CDR3 is 15 amino acids. V was cut by 2 bases and J by 1 base, with 11 bases left in between. The CDR3 sequence is CASSQPGGKNTEAFF. Here the CDR3 DNA reads TGCGCCAGCAGCCAACCGGGGGGAAAGAACACTGAAGCTTTCTTT.

The chain is built from TRBV10-3 and TRBJ1-5; D may be TRBD1 (5 bases). V was trimmed by 6 bases and J by 4 bases, leaving 16 bases between them. Looked up from germline, CDR1 is ENHRY and CDR2 is SYGVKD. The CDR3 sequence is 15 residues long. DNA for the CDR3: TGTGCCATCAGGGGGGGGGAAGGTGAAAATCAGCCCCAGCATTTT. Protein: CAIRGGEGENQPQHF.

The chain employs TRBV9 and TRBJ2-7, with 9 positions matching TRBD1. The CDR3 sequence is 15 residues long. Germline lookup yields CDR1 SGDLS and CDR2 YYNGEE. With V trimmed by 0 bases and J by 6 bases, 7 bases remained unmatched. In DNA form, the CDR3 reads TGTGCCAGCAGCGTAGGGGGACAGGGTTCTTCCGAGCAGTACTTC. It codes for CASSVGGQGSSEQYF.

The chain links TRBV5-4 to TRBJ2-2, with a weak D call TRBD1 (5 bases). This CDR3 is 16 amino acids long. V was pared by 4 bases and J by 1 base, with 14 bases between. Looked up from germline, CDR1 is SGHNT and CDR2 is YYREEE (reference sequence). The CDR3 spells CASSPQGRQNTGELFF. Written as DNA, the CDR3 is TGTGCCAGCAGCCCCCAGGGTCGACAGAACACCGGGGAGCTGTTTTTT.

The chain carries TRBV7-9 and TRBJ2-7, with D possibly being TRBD2 (6 bases). The germline V and J ends were trimmed by 2 bases and 3 bases, with 14 bases remaining between them. The CDR3 loop spans 15 amino acids. In germline, CDR1 is SEHNR, CDR2 FQNEAQ (reference sequence). In DNA, the CDR3 is TGTGCCAGCAGCTTAAGGGCGGGACCGCACTACGAGCAGTACTTC. This codes for CASSLRAGPHYEQYF.

This chain uses TRBV5-5 with TRBJ2-1; 11 bases are shared with TRBD2. The CDR3 consists of 15 residues. V dropped 4 bases and J dropped 9; count of bases not matched to a gene: 9. In germline, CDR1 is SGHKS, CDR2 YYEKEE (reference sequence). The DNA for the CDR3 is TGTGCCAGCAGCCTTAGCGGGAGGGCCTTGGGTGAGCAGTTCTTC. It codes for CASSLSGRALGEQFF.

The CDR3 sequence is CASSPDRGRLEQFF. DNA of the CDR3: TGTGCCAGCAGTCCGGACAGGGGGCGGTTGGAGCAGTTCTTC. The V call is TRBV28, the J call TRBJ2-1; 11 bases match TRBD1. The CDR3 runs 14 residues. V lost 5 bases and J lost 10; bases outside the gene matches: 7. Germline V gene lookup returns CDR1 MDHEN and CDR2 SYDVKM.

This chain links TRBV5-6 with TRBJ1-6; tentative D call: TRBD1 (5 bases). Trimming left V 0 bases short and J 4 bases short, with 5 bases between. CDR3 length: 14 amino acids. Germline V gives CDR1 SGHDT, CDR2 YYEEEE. The CDR3 DNA follows: TGTGCCAGCAGCTTGGGACAGTATAATTCACCCCTCCACTTT. Translating it yields CASSLGQYNSPLHF.

The V call is TRBV4-1, the J call TRBJ2-3, with TRBD2 matching over 9 bases. Germline lookup yields CDR1 MGHRA and CDR2 YSYEKL. V was pared by 4 bases and J by 11 bases, with 10 bases of the junction left unmatched. This CDR3 spans 14 amino acids. The CDR3 DNA reads as TGCGCCAGCAGCCCTCCCACGACTAGCGGTGGGCAGTATTTT. The encoded protein is CASSPPTTSGGQYF.

This clone has a handful of counts. The chain combines TRBV6-5 with TRBJ1-2; the D gene is possibly TRBD1 (5 bases). Germline values: CDR1 MNHEY, CDR2 SVGAGI. V shed 8 bases and J shed 8 bases, with 21 bases lying between them. This CDR3 contains 14 residues. CDR3 nucleotides: TGTGCCAGCTTTGAGGCAGGGCCAGGTCGGGGCTACACCTTC. Translated: CASFEAGPGRGYTF.

V gene TRBV6-6 combines with J gene TRBJ1-5, with 9 bases aligning to TRBD1. After removal of 6 bases from V and 0 bases from J, the junction contained 0 bases not matched to a gene. The CDR3 has 14 amino acids. The germline V gene has CDR1 MNHNY and CDR2 SVGAGI (reference sequence). CDR3 sequence (DNA): TGTGCCAGCAGGGACAGGGGTAGCAATCAGCCCCAGCATTTT. Its protein product is CASRDRGSNQPQHF.